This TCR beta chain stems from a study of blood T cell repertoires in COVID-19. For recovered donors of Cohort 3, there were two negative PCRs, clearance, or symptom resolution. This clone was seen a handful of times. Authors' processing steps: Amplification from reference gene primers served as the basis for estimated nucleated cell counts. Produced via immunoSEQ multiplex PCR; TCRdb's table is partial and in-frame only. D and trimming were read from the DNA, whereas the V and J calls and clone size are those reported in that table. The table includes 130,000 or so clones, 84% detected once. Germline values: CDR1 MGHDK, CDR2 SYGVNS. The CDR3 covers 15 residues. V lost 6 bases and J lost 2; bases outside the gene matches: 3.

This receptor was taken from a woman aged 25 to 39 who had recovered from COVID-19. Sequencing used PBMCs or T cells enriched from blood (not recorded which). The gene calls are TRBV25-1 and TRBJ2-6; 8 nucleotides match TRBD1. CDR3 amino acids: CASRDRVPGANVLTF. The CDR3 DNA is TGTGCCAGCAGGGACAGGGTCCCTGGGGCCAACGTCCTGACTTTC.